Below, 21 T cell receptor beta chains from the same sample are listed, as sequenced in a study of blood T cell repertoires in COVID-19. Assay used: immunoSEQ multiplex PCR; TCRdb lists only in-frame clones, some missing. The sample has over 350,000 clones; roughly 91% are singletons. The specimen was peripheral blood. The origin of the receptors is a woman aged 25 to 39 with acute or convalescent COVID-19.

This rearrangement joins TRBV7-8 to TRBJ2-7; 11 nucleotides line up with TRBD1. The CDR3 is 15 amino acids. CDR1 SGHVS and CDR2 FQNEAQ come from the germline V gene. V shed 1 base, J shed 4 bases, and the junction held 3 bases outside the gene matches. Here the CDR3 reads CASSLEGQGEYEQYF. The CDR3 DNA follows: TGTGCCAGCAGCTTAGAGGGACAGGGGGAGTACGAGCAGTACTTC.

The genes are TRBV9 and TRBJ2-2; TRBD1 aligns across 9 bases. In germline, CDR1 is SGDLS, CDR2 YYNGEE. The CDR3 has 16 residues. The J segment lost 6 bases and the V segment lost 0 bases, leaving 6 bases of the junction unmatched. In DNA, the CDR3 is TGTGCCAGCAGCGTAGGACAGGGGGAAGGTGCCGGGGAGCTGTTTTTT. Its protein is CASSVGQGEGAGELFF.

CDR3 DNA: TGTGCCAGCAGCTCCCGTTCCGGGGGTGCAGATACGCAGTATTTT. It yields the protein CASSSRSGGADTQYF. The chain links TRBV9 to TRBJ2-3; TRBD2 might be the D (6 bases). V was clipped by 4 bases and J by 4 bases, with 16 bases between them. The germline CDR1 and CDR2 sequences are SGDLS and YYNGEE. The length of the CDR3 is 15 residues.

Here the CDR3 DNA reads TGTGCCAGCAGGCCAAAAAACAGGATCACTAATGAAAAACTGTTTTTT. It codes for CASRPKNRITNEKLFF. This sequence joins TRBV21-1 and TRBJ1-4; the listed D gene, TRBD1, was not tested against the DNA. TRBV21-1 is a listed pseudogene. This CDR3 is built from 16 residues.

This chain joins TRBV2 and TRBJ2-6; maybe TRBD1 (5 bases). Germline V lookup: CDR1 SNHLY, CDR2 FYNNEI. Between the trimmed V and J ends, which lost 10 bases and 4 bases, there was a span of 26 bases. The CDR3 length is 18 residues. The chain's CDR3 is CATYQVKGSLRGANVLTF. CDR3 DNA: TGTGCCACCTATCAGGTTAAGGGGTCCCTTCGAGGGGCCAACGTCCTGACTTTC.

The rearrangement links TRBV9 to TRBJ2-2, with 9 nucleotides matching TRBD1. V trimming: 3 bases; J trimming: 4 bases; junction bases outside the gene matches: 4. Germline V lookup: CDR1 SGDLS, CDR2 YYNGEE. The CDR3 is 15 residues long. CDR3 coding DNA: TGTGCCAGCAGCGCAACAGGGGGCCCCACCGGGGAGCTGTTTTTT. It specifies CASSATGGPTGELFF.

J is TRBJ2-5 and V is TRBV7-9; TRBD1 might be the D (6 bases). The CDR3 has 14 amino acids. Germline assignment: CDR1 SEHNR and CDR2 FQNEAQ (reference sequence). The V gene lost 0 bases and the J gene lost 5 bases, with 10 bases spanning the gap. CDR3 amino acids: CASSLAGAFETQYF. The CDR3 DNA reads as TGTGCCAGCAGCTTAGCGGGGGCCTTCGAGACCCAGTACTTC.

The chain's CDR3 is CATSDTGTNYGYTF. CDR3 DNA: TGTGCCACCAGTGATACGGGAACAAACTATGGCTACACCTTC. The chain is built from TRBV24-1 and TRBJ1-2; D gene uncertain. The V and J ends lost 3 bases and 2 bases respectively, with 9 bases between them. Germline V gene data show CDR1 as KGHDR and CDR2 as SFDVKD. The CDR3 runs 14 residues.

The chain has TRBV6-1 and TRBJ1-4, with a possible D match to TRBD1 (6 bases). CDR1 and CDR2 from the germline V gene are MNHNS and SASEGT. The CDR3 length is 15 residues. V dropped 2 bases and J dropped 6 bases, with 13 bases sitting between them. CDR3 in amino acids: CASSEHAGAYEKLFF. CDR3 bases: TGTGCCAGCAGTGAACACGCAGGGGCCTATGAAAAACTGTTTTTT.

The chain joins TRBV18 to TRBJ2-6, with 7 bases aligning to TRBD1. The CDR3 is made up of 17 amino acids. V lost 3 bases to trimming and J lost 2 bases; unmatched junction nucleotides: 7. From germline, CDR1 is KGHSH and CDR2 LQKENI. The CDR3 DNA is TGTGCCAGCTCACCTAATACAGGGGCTGCTGGGGCCAACGTCCTGACTTTC. This gives the protein CASSPNTGAAGANVLTF.

V gene TRBV19 combines with J gene TRBJ2-3; D is perhaps TRBD2 (7 bases). Deletions cut 7 bases from V and 2 bases from J, with 19 bases between. Germline assignment: CDR1 LNHDA and CDR2 SQIVND (reference sequence). The CDR3 spans 16 residues. CDR3 amino acids: CASNRLGGPDTDTQYF. In DNA form, the CDR3 reads TGTGCCAGTAACCGACTGGGGGGGCCAGACACAGATACGCAGTATTTT.

The chain combines TRBV4-2 with TRBJ2-5; tentatively, D is TRBD1 (5 bases). V lost 1 base to trimming and J lost 2 bases, with 11 bases between them. CDR3 size: 15 residues. The V gene's germline CDR1 is LGHNA and CDR2 YNFKEQ. This chain's CDR3 is CASSQVAGKQETQYF. The CDR3 nucleotides read TGTGCCAGCAGCCAAGTCGCAGGGAAACAAGAGACCCAGTACTTC.

The V and J genes are TRBV11-2 and TRBJ2-7; TRBD1 agrees at 7 bases. The CDR3 length is 13 residues. Losses at the gene ends were 5 bases for V and 6 bases for J; bases not matched to a gene: 7. CDR1 is SGHAT, CDR2 FQNNGV, per germline. In DNA, the CDR3 is TGTGCCAGCAGCATGGACAGGCTAGGCGAGCAGTACTTC. It is translated as CASSMDRLGEQYF.

This clone turned up a few times. The same CDR3 arises from other DNA sequences in this sample as well. The rearrangement uses TRBV2 and TRBJ1-1; TRBD1 is a possible D gene (5 bases). CDR1 and CDR2 from the germline V gene are SNHLY and FYNNEI. The CDR3 has 13 amino acids. Trimming left V 3 bases short and J 1 base short, with 6 bases between. CDR3 region: CASSDRGNTEAFF. In DNA form, the CDR3 reads TGTGCCAGCAGTGATAGGGGGAACACTGAAGCTTTCTTT.

The J gene is TRBJ2-3, the V gene TRBV5-8; no firm D call. Trimming removed 4 bases at V and 0 bases at J, with 3 bases between. Looked up from germline, CDR1 is SGHTS and CDR2 is YDEGEE. The length of the CDR3 is 12 residues. This CDR3 reads CASSPSTDTQYF. The CDR3 nucleotides are TGTGCCAGCAGCCCTAGCACAGATACGCAGTATTTT.

This clone was picked up one time. This chain connects TRBV4-1 to TRBJ1-5; maybe TRBD1 (5 bases). V shed 1 base and J shed 0 bases, with 13 bases lying between them. The CDR3 is made up of 17 amino acids. In germline, CDR1 is MGHRA, CDR2 YSYEKL. The CDR3: CASSQGGDTYSNQPQHF. For the CDR3, the DNA is TGCGCCAGCAGCCAAGGGGGGGATACATATAGCAATCAGCCCCAGCATTTT.

The chain recombines TRBV10-2 with TRBJ1-2, with D unclear. CDR1 and CDR2 (germline): WSHSY, SAAADI. V lost 2 bases and J lost 8, with 15 bases in between. The CDR3 is 14 amino acids. The CDR3 here is CASSERGTPEGYTF. CDR3 in DNA: TGCGCCAGCAGTGAGCGGGGTACTCCCGAAGGCTACACCTTC.

The chain joins TRBV9 to TRBJ2-1; possible D gene TRBD2, 5 bases. V was pared by 3 bases and J by 10 bases, with 26 bases between. The germline V gene encodes CDR1 SGDLS and CDR2 YYNGEE. The CDR3 has 17 amino acids. The CDR3 region has the DNA TGTGCCAGCAGCGCTCTAATTTTCCCCCCAGCGGAAGGGGAGCAGTTCTTC. Its translation: CASSALIFPPAEGEQFF.

The chain carries TRBV13 and TRBJ2-1, with 12 bases lining up with TRBD2. V shed 3 bases, J shed 5 bases, and the junction held 8 bases outside the gene matches. The CDR3 is 17 amino acids. Germline V gene lookup returns CDR1 PRHDT and CDR2 FYEKMQ (reference sequence). CDR3 sequence (DNA): TGTGCCAGCAGCTTGAGGTTCGGACTAGCGGGGAACAATGAGCAGTTCTTC. Translation gives CASSLRFGLAGNNEQFF.

The sample holds one count of this clone. V gene TRBV7-7 combines with J gene TRBJ2-5; D perhaps matches TRBD2 (7 bases). CDR1 SSHAT and CDR2 FNYEAQ come from the germline V gene (reference sequence). The CDR3 is 16 amino acids. Trimming removed 4 bases at V and 4 bases at J, with 19 bases between. The CDR3 loop is CASSSGSGGLGETQYF. Here the CDR3 DNA reads TGTGCCAGCAGCTCAGGGTCGGGGGGCCTGGGAGAGACCCAGTACTTC.

The chain carries TRBV5-1 and TRBJ2-7, with 9 bases aligning to TRBD1. Germline values: CDR1 SGHRS, CDR2 YFSETQ. The CDR3 is 14 amino acids. The V segment lost 5 bases and the J segment 2 bases; nucleotides outside the gene matches: 5. DNA for the CDR3: TGCGCCAGCAGAAAGGGACAGGGTCCCTACGAGCAGTACTTC. Amino acid sequence: CASRKGQGPYEQYF.